These 12 T cell receptor beta chains share one sample of origin, sequenced in a study of blood T cell repertoires in COVID-19. Sequencing used immunoSEQ multiplex PCR; TCRdb keeps in-frame clones, though not all of them. The top ten hold approximately 8% of the sample, which has approximately 200,000 clones, less than 85% seen once. The sequenced material came from peripheral blood. These receptors all come from a woman of 80 years or more with COVID-19, enrolled during active disease.

The chain has TRBV19 and TRBJ1-6; perhaps TRBD1 as D (5 bases). The CDR3 loop spans 13 amino acids. Trimming cost V 8 bases and J 8 bases, with 13 bases left between them. Per the germline V gene, CDR1 is LNHDA and CDR2 is SQIVND (reference sequence). DNA of the CDR3: TGTGCCAGTTCCCCAGGGTTGGATTCACCCCTCCACTTT. It translates to CASSPGLDSPLHF.

This clone has more than one count but fewer than ten. V and J are TRBV20-1 and TRBJ1-4; D is unresolved. Germline values: CDR1 DFQATT, CDR2 SNEGSKA (reference sequence). This CDR3 has 14 residues. The V gene lost 3 bases and the J gene lost 8 bases, with 16 bases spanning the gap. In nucleotides, the CDR3 is TGCAGTGCTAGTTTTGGCTCCGCGAGGGAAAAACTGTTTTTT. Its translation: CSASFGSAREKLFF.

The genes are TRBV5-4 and TRBJ1-4; 10 nucleotides match TRBD1. With V trimmed by 2 bases and J by 6 bases, 16 bases remained unmatched. The CDR3 has 19 residues. CDR1 SGHNT and CDR2 YYREEE come from the germline V gene (reference sequence). CDR3 sequence: CASSLLRTGGFGSDEKLFF. The CDR3 DNA sequence: TGTGCCAGCAGCTTATTGAGGACAGGGGGATTCGGGTCGGATGAAAAACTGTTTTTT.

The genes are TRBV6-5 and TRBJ2-3; a possible D gene is TRBD2 (5 bases). Germline V lookup: CDR1 MNHEY, CDR2 SVGAGI. V dropped 4 bases and J dropped 9 bases, with 11 bases sitting between them. There are 12 residues in the CDR3. CDR3 DNA sequence: TGTGCCAGCAGTTCAACTAGTAGGACGCAGTATTTT. Encoded protein: CASSSTSRTQYF.

V usage is TRBV25-1 and J usage is TRBJ2-7; D possibly corresponds to TRBD2 (5 bases). CDR1 and CDR2 from the germline V gene are MGHDK and SYGVNS. CDR3 length: 14 residues. V shed 3 bases and J shed 0 bases, with 9 bases lying between them. The CDR3 here is CASSESGTSYEQYF. The CDR3 nucleotides are TGTGCCAGCAGTGAGAGCGGAACCTCCTACGAGCAGTACTTC.

The rearrangement joins TRBV2 to TRBJ2-1, with D maybe TRBD1 (6 bases). The germline V gene encodes CDR1 SNHLY and CDR2 FYNNEI. This CDR3 contains 15 residues. V was pared by 2 bases and J by 4 bases, with 12 bases between. CDR3 residues: CASSERQVPYNEQFF. DNA for the CDR3: TGTGCCAGCAGTGAACGACAGGTACCATACAATGAGCAGTTCTTC.

Notes on this clone: Compared with germline, one end of the junction differs, possibly owing to a read error. The rearrangement joins TRBV7-7 to TRBJ2-7; 7 nucleotides agree with TRBD1. The CDR3 is 15 amino acids. CDR1 SSHAT and CDR2 FNYEAQ come from the germline V gene (reference sequence). DNA for the CDR3: TGTGCTAGCAGCTTAGGAAGACAGGGTAACTACGAGCAGTACTTC. Its translation is CASSLGRQGNYEQYF.

The chain couples TRBV7-5 to TRBJ2-3; TRBD1 is the table's D call, not checked against the DNA. TRBV7-5 is deemed a pseudogene. This CDR3 has 15 amino acids. CDR3 bases: TGTGTCAGAAGCGTCACCACAGGAGTACAAGATACGCAGTATTTT. As protein: CVRSVTTGVQDTQYF.

The CDR3 DNA reads TGTGCCACCAGACCCAGGGCCCGCTCCTCTGGAAACACCATATATTTT. The encoded protein is CATRPRARSSGNTIYF. The chain joins TRBV2 to TRBJ1-3, with D perhaps TRBD1 (5 bases). The germline V and J ends were trimmed by 10 bases and 0 bases, with 19 bases remaining between them. The CDR3 runs 16 residues. CDR1 is SNHLY and CDR2 is FYNNEI in the germline V gene.

The chain carries TRBV5-1 and TRBJ1-3; 9 positions agree with TRBD1. The CDR3 is 15 amino acids. The germline V gene encodes CDR1 SGHRS and CDR2 YFSETQ. Unmatched junction bases numbered 6, after V lost 4 bases and J lost 4 bases. The CDR3 is CASSAPGQGGNTIYF. The CDR3 nucleotides are TGCGCCAGCAGCGCCCCGGGACAGGGAGGAAACACCATATATTTT.

This rearrangement joins TRBV5-1 to TRBJ2-7; the match to TRBD2 covers 9 bases. The CDR3 runs to 19 residues. Germline values: CDR1 SGHRS, CDR2 YFSETQ. V was clipped by 2 bases and J by 4 bases; unmatched bases: 19. The CDR3 coding sequence is TGCGCCAGCAGCTTTGTGCCTAGCGGGATTGGGGCTTCCAAATACGAGCAGTACTTC. Its protein product is CASSFVPSGIGASKYEQYF.

This chain joins TRBV27 and TRBJ1-5, with 7 nucleotides matching TRBD1. J gave up 5 bases and V 5 bases, and 15 bases lay outside the gene matches. This CDR3 region has 17 residues. Germline assignment: CDR1 MNHEY and CDR2 SMNVEV (reference sequence). The CDR3 protein is CASSPVVEQGVHQPQHF. CDR3 bases: TGTGCCAGCAGTCCAGTGGTCGAGCAGGGGGTTCATCAGCCCCAGCATTTT.